The clone carrying this TCR beta chain was observed a few times. V lost 7 bases, J lost 2 bases, and 8 bases lay in between. The CDR3 runs 12 residues. Germline V gives CDR1 MDHEN, CDR2 SYDVKM. Repertoires were generated with immunoSEQ multiplex PCR, while TCRdb's copy carries only in-frame clones and drops some. The data show approximately 400,000 clones, more than 75% seen once. The sample belongs to a study of blood T cell repertoires in COVID-19. Study-level information: Acute-phase and convalescent COVID-19 samples originated in the United States, Italy and Spain.

Participants, about 18 to 90 years old, spanned around 25 US areas. Cohort assignment relied on participant-reported clinical history. Before being deemed recovered, Cohort 3 donors had two negative PCRs, clearance, or symptom resolution. The source material was PBMCs or T cells enriched from blood (not recorded which). The TCR originated in a woman aged 18-29 years who had recovered from COVID-19. The genes are TRBV28 and TRBJ1-1; the D is unclear. The CDR3 DNA reads as TGTGCCAGCAAAGACATCAACACTGAAGCTTTCTTT. Its protein product is CASKDINTEAFF.